This entry is about one T cell receptor (beta chain). This sample is drawn from a study of OX40 agonist ivuxolimab in advanced cancers. Clones were sequenced by immunoSEQ multiplex PCR, and TCRdb holds only the in-frame ones, with some missing. The sample contains some 62,000 clones, roughly 90% of which appear only once. The CDR3 contains 15 residues. Germline V gene data show CDR1 as KGHSH and CDR2 as LQKENI. Deletions cut 0 bases from V and 6 bases from J, with 15 bases between. This sequence was found in an adult with an advanced solid tumor such as melanoma, head and neck, liver or kidney cancer. Sample: CD4+ or CD8+ T cells sorted from blood, taken in a trial of the OX40 agonist ivuxolimab. V is TRBV18 and J is TRBJ2-7; D may be TRBD1 (6 bases). The CDR3 nucleotides are TGTGCCAGCTCACCACCTAACAGGGAGTATGGCGAGCAGTACTTC. It codes for CASSPPNREYGEQYF.